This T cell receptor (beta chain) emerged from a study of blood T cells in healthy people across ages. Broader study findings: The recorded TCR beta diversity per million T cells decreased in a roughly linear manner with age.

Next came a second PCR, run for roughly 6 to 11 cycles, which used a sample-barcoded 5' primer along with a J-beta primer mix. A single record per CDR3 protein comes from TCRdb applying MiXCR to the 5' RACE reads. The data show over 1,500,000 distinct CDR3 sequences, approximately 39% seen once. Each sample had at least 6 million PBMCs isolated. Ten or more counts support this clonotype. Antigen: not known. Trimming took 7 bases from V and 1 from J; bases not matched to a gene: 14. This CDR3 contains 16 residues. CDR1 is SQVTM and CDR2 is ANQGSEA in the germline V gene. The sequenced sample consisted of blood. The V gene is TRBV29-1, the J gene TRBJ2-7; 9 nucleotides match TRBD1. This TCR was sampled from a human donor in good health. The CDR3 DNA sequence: TGCAGCGCCCAGGGGTATGACAGGGGGTTTTCCTACGAGCAGTACTTC. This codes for CSAQGYDRGFSYEQYF.